This T cell receptor beta chain was sequenced in a study of patients and donors after allogeneic stem cell transplantation. This clonotype has ten or more counts. The V gene's germline CDR1 is SGHVS and CDR2 FQNEAQ. The CDR3 has 16 residues. V lost 3 bases, J lost 2 bases, and 9 bases stayed unmatched. MiXCR was run by TCRdb on the RT-PCR reads, yielding one entry per CDR3 protein. The sample yields 9,500 to 15,000 distinct CDR3 sequences, under 30% seen once. The chain combines TRBV7-8 with TRBJ1-2; TRBD1 matches at 7 bases. The sample comprised blood, either unsorted or a sorted T cell fraction (not recorded which). The receptor was isolated from a human donor who was either an allogeneic HSCT recipient or a stem cell or donor lymphocyte infusion donor (not recorded which). It is not recorded whose cells these are; they may come from a transplant donor. CDR3 DNA sequence: TGTGCCAGCAGCTTGTCGACAGGGAGCTTCAACTATGGCTACACCTTC. This gives the protein CASSLSTGSFNYGYTF.